This is a list of T cell receptor beta chains from one sample in a study of blood T cells in healthy people across ages. TCRdb re-called the 5' RACE reads with MiXCR, one entry per CDR3 protein. This sample has just under 750,000 distinct CDR3 sequences, with approximately 21% found just once. Sequenced input: blood. These receptors came from an older man in good health. Both conserved end residues are part of each CDR3. A D gene is named only where the DNA matches it firmly. The size of a clone is reported for some rows only, either as once, few or many, or as a class for expanded clones.

clone size: -; J gene: TRBJ1-2; V gene: TRBV28; D gene: -; CDR3 protein: CASSFVDGYTF; CDR3 DNA: TGTGCCAGCAGTTTCGTCGATGGCTACACCTTC
clone size: few; J gene: TRBJ2-1; V gene: TRBV12-3/TRBV12-4; D gene: TRBD1; CDR3 protein: CASKGTVYNEQFF; CDR3 DNA: TGTGCCAGCAAGGGGACAGTCTACAATGAGCAGTTCTTC
clone size: few; J gene: TRBJ1-2; V gene: TRBV7-9; D gene: -; CDR3 protein: CASSMDSNYGYTF; CDR3 DNA: TGTGCCAGCAGCATGGACAGTAACTATGGCTACACCTTC
clone size: -; J gene: TRBJ1-1; V gene: TRBV20-1; D gene: -; CDR3 protein: CSARQGRVNTEAFF; CDR3 DNA: TGCAGTGCTAGGCAGGGAAGGGTGAACACTGAAGCTTTCTTT
clone size: few; J gene: TRBJ1-2; V gene: TRBV28; D gene: -; CDR3 protein: CASSFGGANYGYTF; CDR3 DNA: TGTGCCAGCAGTTTCGGGGGAGCTAACTATGGCTACACCTTC
clone size: -; J gene: TRBJ2-2; V gene: TRBV7-2; D gene: -; CDR3 protein: CASSRIRTGELFF; CDR3 DNA: TGTGCCAGCAGCCGAATTAGGACCGGGGAGCTGTTTTTT
clone size: -; J gene: TRBJ2-1; V gene: TRBV20-1; D gene: -; CDR3 protein: CIARDRHREGMNEQFF; CDR3 DNA: TGCATTGCTAGAGATAGACACAGGGAAGGAATGAATGAGCAGTTCTTC
clone size: few; J gene: TRBJ2-7; V gene: TRBV5-1; D gene: TRBD2; CDR3 protein: CASSSPARAGSSYEQYF; CDR3 DNA: TGCGCCAGCAGCTCTCCTGCCCGAGCGGGGAGCTCCTACGAGCAGTACTTC
clone size: -; J gene: TRBJ1-1; V gene: TRBV19; D gene: TRBD1; CDR3 protein: CASSIRQGASEAFF; CDR3 DNA: TGTGCCAGTAGTATTCGGCAGGGGGCGAGTGAAGCTTTCTTT
clone size: -; J gene: TRBJ1-5; V gene: TRBV5-1; D gene: -; CDR3 protein: CASSFGERNQPQHF; CDR3 DNA: TGCGCCAGCAGCTTCGGGGAGAGAAATCAGCCCCAGCATTTT
clone size: -; J gene: TRBJ2-1; V gene: TRBV7-3; D gene: TRBD2; CDR3 protein: CASSVTSGRYNEQFF; CDR3 DNA: TGTGCCAGCAGCGTCACTAGCGGGAGGTACAATGAGCAGTTCTTC
clone size: few; J gene: TRBJ1-3; V gene: TRBV7-2; D gene: TRBD1; CDR3 protein: CASRYTTGSAGNTIYF; CDR3 DNA: TGTGCCAGCAGATACACGACAGGGTCCGCTGGAAACACCATATATTTT
clone size: -; J gene: TRBJ1-4; V gene: TRBV5-1; D gene: -; CDR3 protein: CASSLESPFEKLFF; CDR3 DNA: TGCGCCAGCAGCTTGGAATCCCCCTTCGAAAAACTGTTTTTT
clone size: -; J gene: TRBJ1-5; V gene: TRBV29-1; D gene: -; CDR3 protein: CSVRDTSNQPQNF; CDR3 DNA: TGCAGCGTCCGGGACACTAGCAATCAGCCCCAGAATTTT
clone size: -; J gene: TRBJ1-3; V gene: TRBV6-1; D gene: -; CDR3 protein: CASRPPRDGGSGNTIYF; CDR3 DNA: TGTGCCAGCAGACCCCCCCGGGACGGTGGCTCTGGAAACACCATATATTTT
clone size: -; J gene: TRBJ1-5; V gene: TRBV12-3/TRBV12-4; D gene: TRBD1; CDR3 protein: CASRTTGDGQPQHF; CDR3 DNA: TGTGCCAGCAGAACGACAGGGGACGGTCAGCCCCAGCATTTT
clone size: few; J gene: TRBJ2-1; V gene: TRBV19; D gene: -; CDR3 protein: CASSIQGAYNEQFF; CDR3 DNA: TGTGCCAGTAGTATTCAAGGGGCCTACAACGAGCAGTTCTTC
clone size: few; J gene: TRBJ1-2; V gene: TRBV5-1; D gene: -; CDR3 protein: CASSLGFTGVYGYTF; CDR3 DNA: TGCGCCAGCAGCTTGGGTTTCACAGGAGTTTATGGCTACACCTTC
clone size: few; J gene: TRBJ1-4; V gene: TRBV28; D gene: -; CDR3 protein: CASSPIQGRNLREKLFF; CDR3 DNA: TGTGCCAGCAGCCCGATACAGGGACGCAACTTAAGGGAAAAACTGTTTTTT
clone size: -; J gene: TRBJ2-5; V gene: TRBV29-1; D gene: -; CDR3 protein: CSVESGQETQYF; CDR3 DNA: TGCAGCGTTGAATCCGGACAAGAGACCCAGTACTTC
clone size: many; J gene: TRBJ1-4; V gene: TRBV15; D gene: -; CDR3 protein: CASKRTPTNEKLFF; CDR3 DNA: TGTGCCTCGAAAAGGACACCAACTAATGAAAAACTGTTTTTT
clone size: -; J gene: TRBJ2-5; V gene: TRBV7-2; D gene: -; CDR3 protein: CASSAQDYPGETQYF; CDR3 DNA: TGTGCCAGCAGCGCCCAGGACTACCCTGGGGAGACCCAGTACTTC
clone size: many; J gene: TRBJ1-4; V gene: TRBV5-1; D gene: TRBD1; CDR3 protein: CASSLVQGGEKLFF; CDR3 DNA: TGTGCCAGCAGTTTAGTGCAGGGGGGCGAAAAACTGTTTTTT
clone size: -; J gene: TRBJ1-4; V gene: TRBV20-1; D gene: -; CDR3 protein: CSAKSGTSSEKLFF; CDR3 DNA: TGCAGTGCTAAATCAGGGACCTCTTCGGAAAAACTGTTTTTT
clone size: few; J gene: TRBJ2-1; V gene: TRBV29-1; D gene: TRBD2; CDR3 protein: CSVHGAGEIYNEQFF; CDR3 DNA: TGCAGCGTTCATGGAGCGGGAGAAATCTACAATGAGCAGTTCTTC
clone size: -; J gene: TRBJ1-1; V gene: TRBV10-3; D gene: TRBD1; CDR3 protein: CAISGQTGEIYNTEAFF; CDR3 DNA: TGTGCCATCAGTGGGCAGACAGGGGAAATTTATAACACTGAAGCTTTCTTT
clone size: few; J gene: TRBJ2-3; V gene: TRBV29-1; D gene: -; CDR3 protein: CSVEDGMRGDTQYF; CDR3 DNA: TGCAGCGTTGAGGACGGAATGAGAGGAGATACGCAGTATTTT
clone size: many; J gene: TRBJ1-2; V gene: TRBV29-1; D gene: -; CDR3 protein: CSVEANYGYTF; CDR3 DNA: TGCAGCGTTGAGGCAAACTATGGCTACACCTTC
clone size: -; J gene: TRBJ2-5; V gene: TRBV4-1; D gene: TRBD2; CDR3 protein: CASSQLGTSAETQYF; CDR3 DNA: TGCGCCAGCAGCCAATTGGGGACTAGCGCGGAGACCCAGTACTTC
clone size: few; J gene: TRBJ2-2; V gene: TRBV5-1; D gene: -; CDR3 protein: CASSRGSPSPGELFF; CDR3 DNA: TGCGCCAGCAGCCGAGGTAGCCCTAGCCCCGGGGAGCTGTTTTTT
clone size: -; J gene: TRBJ1-2; V gene: TRBV7-2; D gene: TRBD1; CDR3 protein: CASSSGTGTNYGCTF; CDR3 DNA: TGTGCCAGCAGCTCTGGGACAGGAACTAACTATGGCTGCACCTTC
clone size: few; J gene: TRBJ2-5; V gene: TRBV5-5; D gene: -; CDR3 protein: CASSFYRGMSQETQYF; CDR3 DNA: TGTGCCAGCAGCTTTTATCGGGGTATGTCCCAAGAGACCCAGTACTTC
clone size: once; J gene: TRBJ1-2; V gene: TRBV25-1; D gene: -; CDR3 protein: CASSALDISGYTF; CDR3 DNA: TGTGCCAGCAGTGCCCTGGACATCTCGGGCTACACCTTC
clone size: -; J gene: TRBJ1-2; V gene: TRBV5-1; D gene: -; CDR3 protein: CTSSPGGGAGYGYTF; CDR3 DNA: TGCACCAGCAGCCCCGGGGGGGGCGCCGGCTATGGCTACACCTTC
clone size: -; J gene: TRBJ1-5; V gene: TRBV20-1; D gene: -; CDR3 protein: CSARAGRQSQPQHF; CDR3 DNA: TGCAGTGCTAGGGCGGGCCGTCAAAGTCAGCCCCAGCATTTT
clone size: few; J gene: TRBJ2-5; V gene: TRBV10-3; D gene: TRBD1; CDR3 protein: CAIKADRGRIGTQYF; CDR3 DNA: TGTGCCATCAAAGCCGACAGGGGCCGCATAGGGACCCAGTACTTC
clone size: few; J gene: TRBJ1-2; V gene: TRBV7-9; D gene: -; CDR3 protein: CASSLTKQGFYGYTF; CDR3 DNA: TGTGCCAGCAGCTTAACCAAACAGGGTTTCTATGGCTACACCTTC
clone size: few; J gene: TRBJ1-1; V gene: TRBV9; D gene: -; CDR3 protein: CASSKGVLNTEAFF; CDR3 DNA: TGTGCCAGCAGCAAGGGGGTTCTGAACACTGAAGCTTTCTTT
clone size: -; J gene: TRBJ1-1; V gene: TRBV6-1; D gene: -; CDR3 protein: CASSVGLLNTEAFF; CDR3 DNA: TGTGCCAGCAGTGTAGGGCTTTTGAACACTGAAGCTTTCTTT
clone size: -; J gene: TRBJ1-2; V gene: TRBV29-1; D gene: TRBD1; CDR3 protein: CSVESGQGFYGYTF; CDR3 DNA: TGCAGCGTTGAAAGTGGACAGGGGTTTTATGGCTACACCTTC
clone size: -; J gene: TRBJ1-3; V gene: TRBV4-2; D gene: TRBD1; CDR3 protein: CASSQDKGQPGNTIYF; CDR3 DNA: TGTGCCAGCAGCCAGGATAAGGGACAGCCAGGAAACACCATATATTTT
clone size: -; J gene: TRBJ2-7; V gene: TRBV4-2; D gene: -; CDR3 protein: CASSQGETGLAYEQYF; CDR3 DNA: TGTGCCAGCAGCCAAGGGGAGACGGGGTTAGCCTACGAGCAGTACTTC
clone size: -; J gene: TRBJ2-2; V gene: TRBV20-1; D gene: TRBD2; CDR3 protein: CSARALRAGESTGELFF; CDR3 DNA: TGCAGTGCTAGAGCGCTCAGAGCGGGGGAAAGCACCGGGGAGCTGTTTTTT
clone size: -; J gene: TRBJ2-1; V gene: TRBV11-2; D gene: -; CDR3 protein: CASSPRIRDNSYNEQFF; CDR3 DNA: TGTGCCAGCAGCCCAAGAATTCGGGACAACAGCTACAATGAGCAGTTCTTC
clone size: few; J gene: TRBJ2-7; V gene: TRBV5-1; D gene: -; CDR3 protein: CASSSDGQGPYEQYF; CDR3 DNA: TGCGCCAGCAGCTCGGACGGTCAAGGCCCCTACGAGCAGTACTTC
clone size: once; J gene: TRBJ2-3; V gene: TRBV3-1; D gene: -; CDR3 protein: CVSSHYDTQYF; CDR3 DNA: TGTGTCAGCAGCCATTACGATACGCAGTATTTT
clone size: few; J gene: TRBJ1-5; V gene: TRBV20-1; D gene: -; CDR3 protein: CSARRPGSNQPQHF; CDR3 DNA: TGCAGTGCTAGGAGACCGGGAAGCAATCAGCCCCAGCATTTT
clone size: -; J gene: TRBJ1-2; V gene: TRBV12-3/TRBV12-4; D gene: TRBD1; CDR3 protein: CASRATGLPHGYTF; CDR3 DNA: TGTGCCAGCAGGGCGACAGGGCTCCCCCATGGCTACACCTTC
clone size: -; J gene: TRBJ1-5; V gene: TRBV19; D gene: -; CDR3 protein: CASSIAVTQHF; CDR3 DNA: TGTGCCAGTAGTATCGCAGTGACCCAGCATTTT
clone size: -; J gene: TRBJ2-7; V gene: TRBV27; D gene: -; CDR3 protein: CASSLFPALEQYF; CDR3 DNA: TGTGCCAGCAGTTTATTCCCCGCCTTAGAGCAGTACTTC
clone size: -; J gene: TRBJ2-1; V gene: TRBV27; D gene: TRBD1; CDR3 protein: CASSSSGTGGNEQFF; CDR3 DNA: TGTGCCAGCAGTTCGTCCGGGACAGGGGGCAATGAGCAGTTCTTC
clone size: -; J gene: TRBJ2-7; V gene: TRBV12-3/TRBV12-4; D gene: -; CDR3 protein: CASSLERAYEQYF; CDR3 DNA: TGTGCCAGCAGTTTAGAGAGGGCCTACGAGCAGTACTTC
clone size: many; J gene: TRBJ2-3; V gene: TRBV7-2; D gene: -; CDR3 protein: CASSLPQLATQYF; CDR3 DNA: TGTGCCAGCAGCCTCCCTCAGCTGGCTACGCAGTATTTT
clone size: many; J gene: TRBJ2-7; V gene: TRBV3-1; D gene: TRBD1; CDR3 protein: CASSPRDRTYEQYF; CDR3 DNA: TGTGCCAGCAGCCCCCGGGACAGAACCTACGAGCAGTACTTC
clone size: -; J gene: TRBJ2-1; V gene: TRBV20-1; D gene: TRBD2; CDR3 protein: CSASVTSGYNEQFF; CDR3 DNA: TGCAGTGCTAGTGTGACTAGCGGATACAATGAGCAGTTCTTC
clone size: many; J gene: TRBJ1-2; V gene: TRBV2; D gene: -; CDR3 protein: CASSEDGNYGYTF; CDR3 DNA: TGTGCCAGCAGTGAAGACGGAAACTATGGCTACACCTTC
clone size: -; J gene: TRBJ1-2; V gene: TRBV4-3; D gene: -; CDR3 protein: CASSQVSNSANGYTF; CDR3 DNA: TGCGCCAGCAGCCAAGTGTCGAACTCAGCTAATGGCTACACCTTC
clone size: few; J gene: TRBJ1-2; V gene: TRBV13; D gene: -; CDR3 protein: CASSLGGSRINGYTF; CDR3 DNA: TGTGCCAGCAGCTTAGGAGGCAGCCGAATAAATGGCTACACCTTC
clone size: -; J gene: TRBJ2-7; V gene: TRBV7-7; D gene: TRBD1; CDR3 protein: CASSTGTGNLYEQYF; CDR3 DNA: TGTGCTAGCAGCACCGGGACAGGGAACTTGTACGAGCAGTACTTC